This passage covers 17 T cell receptor beta chains from one sample sequenced in a study of a mutant IDH1 vaccine in newly diagnosed glioma. Profiled with immunoSEQ multiplex PCR; TCRdb holds only in-frame clones, not every one. The profile shows about 66,000 clones, about 86% of them singletons. Noted time point: baseline, week 1 (first vaccination visit). As for treatment: pre-vaccination baseline after standard-of-care therapy. Sequences were derived from PBMCs, sampled from a glioma patient treated with radiotherapy, temozolomide or both. Receptors were obtained from a man under 40 with glioma.

This chain joins TRBV2 and TRBJ2-7; 10 bases are shared with TRBD1. With 9 bases clipped from V and 4 bases from J, the junction kept 9 bases outside the gene matches. CDR1 is SNHLY and CDR2 is FYNNEI in the germline V gene. The CDR3 contains 14 residues. The CDR3 is CASSKTGGTYEQYF. The DNA for the CDR3 is TGTGCCAGTTCTAAGACAGGGGGCACGTACGAGCAGTACTTC.

The gene calls are TRBV6-1 and TRBJ1-6; D perhaps matches TRBD1 (5 bases). CDR3 length equals 15 residues. The germline V gene encodes CDR1 MNHNS and CDR2 SASEGT. Deletions cut 6 bases from V and 0 bases from J, with 9 bases between. The CDR3 region is CASSGHFSYNSPLHF. The CDR3 coding sequence is TGTGCCAGCAGCGGACATTTCTCCTATAATTCACCCCTCCACTTT.

The chain links TRBV10-3 to TRBJ1-2, with D hard to call. The CDR3 totals 13 residues. Deletions cut 0 bases from V and 8 bases from J, with 10 bases between. Germline V gives CDR1 ENHRY, CDR2 SYGVKD. DNA for the CDR3: TGTGCCATCAGTGAGTCGGGCGTCGGGGGCTACACCTTC. This gives the protein CAISESGVGGYTF.

The chain uses TRBV27 and TRBJ1-5, with D perhaps TRBD1 (5 bases). The CDR3 extends over 14 amino acids. The V end was cut by 6 bases, the J end by 5 bases, with 14 bases between. In germline, CDR1 is MNHEY, CDR2 SMNVEV (reference sequence). The CDR3 region has the DNA TGTGCCAGCAGCATGCTTCAGGGAGATCAGCCCCAGCATTTT. Translated: CASSMLQGDQPQHF.

This chain links TRBV30 with TRBJ1-2, with a tentative D call TRBD1 (5 bases). V was shortened by 1 base and J by 7 bases, with 10 bases between the two germline ends. The CDR3 has 12 residues. Germline loops: CDR1 GTSNPN, CDR2 SVGIG (reference sequence). CDR3 in amino acids: CAWSGQGGGYTF. DNA for the CDR3: TGTGCCTGGAGTGGGCAGGGCGGTGGCTACACCTTC.

This chain uses TRBV2 with TRBJ2-5, with 11 bases matching TRBD1. V lost 1 base to trimming and J lost 5 bases; unmatched junction nucleotides: 6. This CDR3 spans 16 amino acids. The V gene's germline CDR1 is SNHLY and CDR2 FYNNEI. The CDR3 DNA sequence: TGTGCCAGCAGTGAAGGAGGACAGGGGGCTTCGGAGACCCAGTACTTC. It specifies CASSEGGQGASETQYF.

The V call is TRBV9, the J call TRBJ2-2; 7 bases map to TRBD1. After removal of 0 bases from V and 3 bases from J, the junction contained 5 bases not matched to a gene. The CDR3 loop spans 16 amino acids. The V gene's germline CDR1 is SGDLS and CDR2 YYNGEE. The CDR3 sequence: CASSVATGQDTGELFF. The CDR3, as DNA: TGTGCCAGCAGCGTAGCTACAGGACAGGACACCGGGGAGCTGTTTTTT.

V gene TRBV10-3 combines with J gene TRBJ2-5; TRBD2 matches at 7 bases. The junction had 8 bases not matched to a gene; V was cut back by 2 bases and J by 5 bases. CDR1 is ENHRY and CDR2 is SYGVKD in the germline V gene. The CDR3 is 15 residues long. This chain's CDR3 is CAISEDGTTAETQYF. The CDR3 DNA sequence: TGTGCCATCAGTGAGGACGGGACTACGGCGGAGACCCAGTACTTC.

This sequence joins TRBV5-1 and TRBJ1-1; a possible D gene is TRBD1 (5 bases). CDR1 is SGHRS and CDR2 is YFSETQ in the germline V gene. V shed 5 bases and J shed 1 base, with 15 bases lying between them. This CDR3 has 15 residues. CDR3 residues: CASRISGTANTEAFF. The CDR3 DNA is TGCGCCAGCAGAATATCCGGGACGGCGAACACTGAAGCTTTCTTT.

The V and J genes are TRBV6-5 and TRBJ1-4; tentatively, D is TRBD1 (5 bases). The V and J ends lost 2 bases and 5 bases respectively, with 12 bases between them. Germline assignment: CDR1 MNHEY and CDR2 SVGAGI. The CDR3 contains 15 residues. The CDR3, as DNA: TGTGCCAGCAGTTACCTTCAGGGAGAAAATGAAAAACTGTTTTTT. This gives the protein CASSYLQGENEKLFF.

This sequence joins TRBV5-6 and TRBJ1-2, with D perhaps TRBD1 (5 bases). The CDR3 length is 12 residues. The germline gives CDR1 SGHDT, CDR2 YYEEEE. V dropped 2 bases and J dropped 8 bases, with 10 bases sitting between them. The CDR3, as DNA: TGTGCCAGCAGCTTAACCAGGGACGGCTACACCTTC. It encodes CASSLTRDGYTF.

The chain joins TRBV19 to TRBJ2-4; D might be TRBD2 (5 bases). The CDR3 consists of 19 residues. The germline gives CDR1 LNHDA, CDR2 SQIVND (reference sequence). Trimming removed 8 bases at V and 1 base at J, with 27 bases between. In DNA, the CDR3 is TGTGCCAGTCGTCGGCTAGCACCCGACCCTACCTCGGCCAAAAACATTCAGTACTTC. This codes for CASRRLAPDPTSAKNIQYF.

This clone was picked up a small number of times. V gene TRBV5-1 combines with J gene TRBJ2-6, with D possibly TRBD2 on 5 matching bases. CDR3 length: 15 amino acids. V lost 2 bases and J 0 bases, leaving 6 bases between the germline ends. The germline CDR1 and CDR2 sequences are SGHRS and YFSETQ. Here the CDR3 reads CASSFEGSGANVLTF. CDR3 nucleotides: TGCGCCAGCAGCTTTGAGGGCTCTGGGGCCAACGTCCTGACTTTC.

This sequence joins TRBV6-6 and TRBJ2-1; D not certain. The V end was cut by 6 bases, the J end by 9 bases, with 12 bases between. CDR3 length: 12 amino acids. The V gene's germline CDR1 is MNHNY and CDR2 SVGAGI (reference sequence). The CDR3 region is CASSLVGGEQFF. CDR3 sequence (DNA): TGTGCCAGCAGCCTAGTGGGTGGTGAGCAGTTCTTC.

This clone is a singleton in its sample. The chain links TRBV2 to TRBJ2-5; 7 bases are shared with TRBD2. V dropped 8 bases and J dropped 2; count of bases not matched to a gene: 5. The CDR3 is made up of 13 amino acids. Germline lookup yields CDR1 SNHLY and CDR2 FYNNEI. The CDR3 sequence is CASGPGGQETQYF. DNA of the CDR3: TGTGCCAGCGGCCCCGGGGGGCAAGAGACCCAGTACTTC.

The chain combines TRBV6-1 with TRBJ1-2; maybe TRBD1 (6 bases). V was cut by 4 bases and J by 4 bases, with 16 bases left in between. The CDR3 length is 15 residues. Germline CDR1 MNHNS, CDR2 SASEGT. CDR3 region: CASSVNRGGPYGYTF. Written as DNA, the CDR3 is TGTGCCAGCAGTGTCAATAGGGGGGGGCCCTATGGCTACACCTTC.

The CDR3 DNA follows: TGTGCCAGTAGAAAGACAGGAGTCTATGGCTACACCTTC. It yields the protein CASRKTGVYGYTF. V usage is TRBV19 and J usage is TRBJ1-2; a possible D gene is TRBD1 (6 bases). There are 13 residues in the CDR3. CDR1 and CDR2 (germline): LNHDA, SQIVND (reference sequence). The germline V and J ends were trimmed by 6 bases and 4 bases, with 12 bases remaining between them.